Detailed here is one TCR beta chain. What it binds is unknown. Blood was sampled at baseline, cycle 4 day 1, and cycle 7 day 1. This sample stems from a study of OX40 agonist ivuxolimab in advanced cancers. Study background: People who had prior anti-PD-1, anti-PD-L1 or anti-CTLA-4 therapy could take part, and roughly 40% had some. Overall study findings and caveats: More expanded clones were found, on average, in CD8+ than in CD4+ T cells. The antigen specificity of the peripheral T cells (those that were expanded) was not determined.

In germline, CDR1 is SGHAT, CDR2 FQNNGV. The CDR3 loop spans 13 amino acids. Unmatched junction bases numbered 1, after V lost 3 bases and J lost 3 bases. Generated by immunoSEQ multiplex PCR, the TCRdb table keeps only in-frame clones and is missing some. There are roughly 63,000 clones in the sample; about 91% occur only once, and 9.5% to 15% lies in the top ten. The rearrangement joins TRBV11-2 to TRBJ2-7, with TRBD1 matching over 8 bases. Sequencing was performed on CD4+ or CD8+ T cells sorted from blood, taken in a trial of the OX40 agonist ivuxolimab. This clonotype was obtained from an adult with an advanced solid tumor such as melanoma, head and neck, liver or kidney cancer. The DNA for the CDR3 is TGTGCCAGCAGCTTCGGGACAGGCTACGAGCAGTACTTC. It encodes CASSFGTGYEQYF.